These 26 T cell receptor beta chains were all obtained from the same sample, sequenced in a study of blood T cell repertoires in COVID-19 (dated by TCRdb to about 2020). Library prep was done by the immunoSEQ multiplex PCR assay. TCRdb mirrors the immuneACCESS table, restricted to in-frame sequences. Some clones are absent from its copies; in checked studies, under half trace to an unresolved V gene, and the reason for the others is unknown. The sample table contains approximately 250,000 clones; only one count was recorded for 70% to 90% of them. The ten largest clones take up roughly 5% of the sample. Sequenced input: peripheral blood. The source is a woman in her sixties with COVID-19, enrolled during active disease.

This rearrangement joins TRBV3-1 (or the pseudogene TRBV3-2) to TRBJ2-7, with 7 bases identical to TRBD1. There are 15 residues in the CDR3. Germline values: CDR1 LGHDT, CDR2 YNNKEL (reference sequence). After removal of 4 bases from V and 6 bases from J, the junction contained 12 bases not matched to a gene. For the CDR3, the DNA is TGTGCCAGCAGCCGGGACAGCCACTACCTGGGCGAGCAGTACTTC. The encoded protein is CASSRDSHYLGEQYF.

This clone occurred once. The V gene is TRBV18, the J gene TRBJ1-4; 7 bases are shared with TRBD1. The germline V gene has CDR1 KGHSH and CDR2 LQKENI. The CDR3 is made up of 17 amino acids. J gave up 7 bases and V 2 bases, and 13 bases lay outside the gene matches. The chain's CDR3 is CASSPAEQGSASEKLFF. The CDR3 DNA follows: TGTGCCAGCTCACCAGCAGAACAGGGGTCGGCTAGTGAAAAACTGTTTTTT.

The V call is TRBV28, the J call TRBJ1-2; 7 bases align to TRBD1. V was clipped by 1 base and J by 9 bases; unmatched bases: 8. The CDR3 extends over 14 amino acids. Germline lookup yields CDR1 MDHEN and CDR2 SYDVKM. The chain's CDR3 is CASSLYRQGGSYTF. CDR3 coding DNA: TGTGCCAGCAGTTTATACCGACAGGGTGGAAGCTACACCTTC.

The chain has TRBV30 and TRBJ1-5; TRBD1 aligns across 7 bases. Germline values: CDR1 GTSNPN, CDR2 SVGIG (reference sequence). With V trimmed by 0 bases and J by 2 bases, 4 bases remained unmatched. CDR3 length equals 15 residues. CDR3 region: CAWSVPGGGNQPQHF. CDR3 in DNA: TGTGCCTGGAGTGTACCAGGGGGAGGCAATCAGCCCCAGCATTTT.

The chain links TRBV5-1 to TRBJ1-2; D gene ambiguous. V gave up 4 bases and J gave up 7 bases, with 17 bases separating them. Germline CDR1 reads SGHRS; CDR2 reads YFSETQ. The CDR3 has 14 amino acids. CDR3 in DNA: TGCGCCAGCAGCCAGGACTCCCGTGCCGGTGGCTACACCTTC. Amino acids: CASSQDSRAGGYTF.

The CDR3 DNA reads TGCGCCAGCAGCTTGGTGTTGGGGCAGGGGTTGGCTTTCTTT. Encoded protein: CASSLVLGQGLAFF. The chain couples TRBV5-1 to TRBJ1-1; possibly TRBD1 for D (6 bases). The CDR3 has 14 residues. V lost 0 bases and J 11 bases, leaving 17 bases between the germline ends. Germline CDR1 is SGHRS and CDR2 is YFSETQ. Full variable domain (missing parts from reference TRBV5-1 and TRBJ1-1): KAGVTQTPRYLIKTRGQQVTLSCSPISGHRSVSWYQQTPGQGLQFLFEYFSETQRNKGNFPGRFSGRQFSNSRSEMNVSTLELGDSALYLCASSLVLGQGLAFFGQGTRLTVV.

The genes are TRBV30 and TRBJ1-1; D gene uncertain. This CDR3 is 13 amino acids long. V was shortened by 3 bases and J by 3 bases, with 11 bases between the two germline ends. Germline V gene sequence: CDR1 GTSNPN, CDR2 SVGIG (reference sequence). In nucleotides, the CDR3 is TGTGCCTGGAGATATTCCGGGGACACTGAAGCTTTCTTT. Encoded protein: CAWRYSGDTEAFF.

V usage is TRBV2 and J usage is TRBJ2-7, with a weak D call TRBD2 (5 bases). Per germline, CDR1 SNHLY and CDR2 FYNNEI. The CDR3 runs to 13 residues. Trimming removed 6 bases at V and 0 bases at J, with 9 bases between. CDR3 sequence (DNA): TGTGCCAGCAGACGGGATGCCTCCTACGAGCAGTACTTC. This codes for CASRRDASYEQYF.

This clone was observed a few times. The genes are TRBV13 and TRBJ2-6; D unresolved. CDR1 PRHDT and CDR2 FYEKMQ come from the germline V gene (reference sequence). CDR3 length: 14 residues. The germline V and J ends were trimmed by 2 bases and 0 bases, with 2 bases remaining between them. CDR3 sequence: CASSLYSGANVLTF. The CDR3 region has the DNA TGTGCCAGCAGCTTATACTCTGGGGCCAACGTCCTGACTTTC.

The chain has TRBV6-2 or TRBV6-3 and TRBJ1-1, with 11 bases that match TRBD1. CDR3 length: 14 residues. The V and J ends lost 2 bases and 6 bases, in that order; junction bases with no gene match: 2. Germline CDR1 MNHEY, CDR2 SVGEGT. As DNA, the CDR3 is TGTGCCAGCAGTTACATGGGACAGGGGGCTGAAGCTTTCTTT. Protein sequence: CASSYMGQGAEAFF.

This sequence joins TRBV6-6 and TRBJ1-1, with D possibly TRBD1 on 6 matching bases. The CDR3 totals 15 residues. Trimming removed 6 bases at V and 6 bases at J, with 20 bases between. The germline CDR1 and CDR2 sequences are MNHNY and SVGAGI (reference sequence). The CDR3 region is CASRTRGQISPEAFF. As DNA, the CDR3 is TGTGCCAGCAGGACGAGAGGACAGATTAGCCCTGAAGCTTTCTTT.

This rearrangement joins TRBV28 to TRBJ1-5; TRBD1 agrees at 9 bases. Germline-derived CDR1 and CDR2 are MDHEN and SYDVKM. The ends lost 3 bases at V and 1 base at J; junction bases unmatched: 4. CDR3 length: 16 residues. This chain's CDR3 is CASSFRTGASNQPQHF. The CDR3 DNA reads TGTGCCAGCAGTTTTCGGACAGGGGCCAGCAATCAGCCCCAGCATTTT.

The gene calls are TRBV5-4 and TRBJ1-2, with D hard to call. The ends were cut back, 0 bases at V and 0 bases at J, with 6 bases in the middle. The CDR3 has 14 residues. Per the germline V gene, CDR1 is SGHNT and CDR2 is YYREEE (reference sequence). The CDR3 protein is CASSLVLSNYGYTF. CDR3 in DNA: TGTGCCAGCAGCTTGGTACTTTCTAACTATGGCTACACCTTC.

The chain recombines TRBV21-1 with TRBJ1-3. TRBV21-1 is noted as a pseudogene. The CDR3 has 17 amino acids. The CDR3 here is CARSGGVISPSGNTIYF. The DNA for the CDR3 is TGTGCCAGAAGCGGGGGGGTTATTTCACCCTCTGGAAACACCATATATTTT.

V is TRBV6-5 and J is TRBJ1-5, with D maybe TRBD1 (6 bases). The CDR3 is 15 amino acids. The V end was cut by 6 bases, the J end by 7 bases, with 19 bases between. The germline V gene has CDR1 MNHEY and CDR2 SVGAGI. CDR3 residues: CASRSDRTPGQPQHF. For the CDR3, the DNA is TGTGCCAGCAGAAGCGACAGGACACCGGGGCAGCCCCAGCATTTT.

The chain has TRBV18 and TRBJ2-7; 7 nucleotides align to TRBD2. Looked up from germline, CDR1 is KGHSH and CDR2 is LQKENI. CDR3 length: 13 residues. J lost 7 bases, V lost 4 bases, and 7 bases had no gene match. CDR3 nucleotides: TGTGCCAGCTCACAACTCACGGGGGGAGAGCAGTACTTC. As protein: CASSQLTGGEQYF.

The chain employs TRBV6-5 and TRBJ1-5; D call uncertain. The CDR3 extends over 13 amino acids. Germline V CDR1 and CDR2: MNHEY, SVGAGI. V gave up 6 bases and J gave up 4 bases, with 10 bases separating them. CDR3 region: CASSIESNQPQHF. As DNA, the CDR3 is TGTGCCAGCAGCATAGAGAGTAATCAGCCCCAGCATTTT.

The V gene is TRBV28, the J gene TRBJ2-7; TRBD2 might be the D (6 bases). V lost 6 bases and J 3 bases, leaving 15 bases between the germline ends. Germline V CDR1 and CDR2: MDHEN, SYDVKM. The CDR3 is 14 amino acids. The CDR3 sequence: CASRGGSARYEQYF. The CDR3, as DNA: TGTGCCAGCAGGGGGGGATCCGCACGCTACGAGCAGTACTTC.

V gene TRBV24-1 combines with J gene TRBJ2-7, with D possibly TRBD1 on 6 matching bases. The CDR3 runs to 13 residues. CDR1 and CDR2 from the germline V gene are KGHDR and SFDVKD. V was pared by 6 bases and J by 2 bases, with 10 bases between. The CDR3: CATSKDSTYEQYF. In DNA, the CDR3 is TGTGCCACCAGTAAGGACAGTACCTACGAGCAGTACTTC.

The chain carries TRBV28 and TRBJ1-3; D ambiguous. The CDR3 length is 13 residues. V was cut by 5 bases and J by 4 bases, with 9 bases left in between. CDR1 and CDR2 from the germline V gene are MDHEN and SYDVKM. CDR3 loop: CASSRDTGNTIYF. The CDR3 DNA is TGTGCCAGCAGTCGAGACACGGGAAACACCATATATTTT.

V gene TRBV19 combines with J gene TRBJ2-5; tentatively, D is TRBD2 (5 bases). V shed 3 bases and J shed 7 bases, with 15 bases lying between them. Germline-derived CDR1 and CDR2 are LNHDA and SQIVND (reference sequence). The CDR3 consists of 14 residues. The CDR3: CASSMLQARGTQYF. The CDR3 DNA reads TGTGCCAGTAGTATGTTGCAGGCCCGGGGGACCCAGTACTTC.

CDR3 sequence: CSAWGYYGYTF. The CDR3 bases are TGCAGTGCTTGGGGCTACTATGGCTACACCTTC. The chain employs TRBV20-1 and TRBJ1-2; TRBD1 might be the D (5 bases). V lost 5 bases, J lost 3 bases, and 7 bases lay in between. The germline V gene has CDR1 DFQATT and CDR2 SNEGSKA (reference sequence). This CDR3 spans 11 amino acids.

This clone was detected only a few times. J is TRBJ2-7 and V is TRBV6-6, with D maybe TRBD1 (5 bases). CDR3 length: 14 residues. CDR1 and CDR2 (germline): MNHNY, SVGAGI (reference sequence). The germline V and J ends were trimmed by 6 bases and 1 base, with 13 bases remaining between them. CDR3 loop: CASRTDSLSYEQYF. DNA for the CDR3: TGTGCCAGCAGAACCGACAGTCTATCCTACGAGCAGTACTTC.

The chain recombines TRBV5-4 with TRBJ2-3; 9 bases agree with TRBD2. The CDR3 spans 15 residues. CDR1 and CDR2 (germline): SGHNT, YYREEE (reference sequence). Germline trimming cut 1 base from V and 2 bases from J; bases unmatched to any gene: 2. DNA of the CDR3: TGTGCCAGCAGCTTGACTAGCGGGTCCACAGATACGCAGTATTTT. It codes for CASSLTSGSTDTQYF.

V usage is TRBV9 and J usage is TRBJ1-6, with 9 bases matching TRBD1. This CDR3 has 15 amino acids. Germline CDR1 is SGDLS and CDR2 is YYNGEE. J gave up 8 bases and V 1 base, and 4 bases lay outside the gene matches. In nucleotides, the CDR3 is TGTGCCAGCAGCGTACGCGGGACAGGGTATTCACCCCTCCACTTT. Amino acids: CASSVRGTGYSPLHF.

The V and J genes are TRBV7-2 and TRBJ1-5, with a weak D call TRBD1 (5 bases). CDR3 size: 15 residues. Germline lookup yields CDR1 SGHTA and CDR2 FQGNSA. V dropped 5 bases and J dropped 0 bases, with 11 bases sitting between them. CDR3: CASSPPGYSNQPQHF. The CDR3 DNA reads as TGTGCCAGCAGCCCCCCAGGGTATAGCAATCAGCCCCAGCATTTT.